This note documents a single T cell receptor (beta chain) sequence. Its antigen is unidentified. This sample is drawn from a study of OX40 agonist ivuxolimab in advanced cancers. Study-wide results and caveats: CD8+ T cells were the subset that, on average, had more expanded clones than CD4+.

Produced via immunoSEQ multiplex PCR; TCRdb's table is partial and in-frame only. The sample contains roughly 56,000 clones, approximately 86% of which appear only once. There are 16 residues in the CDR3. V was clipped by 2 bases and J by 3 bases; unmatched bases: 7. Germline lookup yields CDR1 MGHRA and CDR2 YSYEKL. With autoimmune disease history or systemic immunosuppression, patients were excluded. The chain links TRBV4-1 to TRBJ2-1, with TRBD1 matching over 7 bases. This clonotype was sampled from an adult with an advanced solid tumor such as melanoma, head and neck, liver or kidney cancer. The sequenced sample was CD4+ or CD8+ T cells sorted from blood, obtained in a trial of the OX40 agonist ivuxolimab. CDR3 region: CASSQSNRGNYNEQFF. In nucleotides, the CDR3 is TGCGCCAGCAGCCAATCTAACAGGGGAAACTACAATGAGCAGTTCTTC.